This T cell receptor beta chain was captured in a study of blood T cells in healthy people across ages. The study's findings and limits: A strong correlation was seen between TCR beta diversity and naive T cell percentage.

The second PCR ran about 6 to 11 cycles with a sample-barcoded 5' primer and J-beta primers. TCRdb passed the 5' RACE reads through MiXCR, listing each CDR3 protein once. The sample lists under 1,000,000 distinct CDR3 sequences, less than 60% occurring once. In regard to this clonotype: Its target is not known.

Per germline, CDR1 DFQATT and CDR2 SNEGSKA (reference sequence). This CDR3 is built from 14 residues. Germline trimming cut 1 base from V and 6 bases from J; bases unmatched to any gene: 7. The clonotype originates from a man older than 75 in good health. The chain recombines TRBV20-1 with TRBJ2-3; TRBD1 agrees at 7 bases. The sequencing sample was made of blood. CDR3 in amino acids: CSARAGQRWDTQYF. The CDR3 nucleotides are TGCAGTGCTAGAGCGGGACAGCGATGGGATACGCAGTATTTT.